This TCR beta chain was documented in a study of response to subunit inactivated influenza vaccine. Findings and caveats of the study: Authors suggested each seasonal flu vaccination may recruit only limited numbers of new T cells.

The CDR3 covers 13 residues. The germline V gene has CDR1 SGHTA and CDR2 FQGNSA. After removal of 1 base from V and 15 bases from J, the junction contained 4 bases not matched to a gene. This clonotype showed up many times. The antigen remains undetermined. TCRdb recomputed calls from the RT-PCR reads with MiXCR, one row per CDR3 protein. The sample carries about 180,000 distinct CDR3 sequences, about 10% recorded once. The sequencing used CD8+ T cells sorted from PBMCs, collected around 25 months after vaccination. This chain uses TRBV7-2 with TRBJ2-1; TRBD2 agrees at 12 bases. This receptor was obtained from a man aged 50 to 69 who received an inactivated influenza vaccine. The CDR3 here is CASSLGLAGDLFF. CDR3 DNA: TGTGCCAGCAGCTTAGGACTAGCGGGAGATTTGTTCTTC.